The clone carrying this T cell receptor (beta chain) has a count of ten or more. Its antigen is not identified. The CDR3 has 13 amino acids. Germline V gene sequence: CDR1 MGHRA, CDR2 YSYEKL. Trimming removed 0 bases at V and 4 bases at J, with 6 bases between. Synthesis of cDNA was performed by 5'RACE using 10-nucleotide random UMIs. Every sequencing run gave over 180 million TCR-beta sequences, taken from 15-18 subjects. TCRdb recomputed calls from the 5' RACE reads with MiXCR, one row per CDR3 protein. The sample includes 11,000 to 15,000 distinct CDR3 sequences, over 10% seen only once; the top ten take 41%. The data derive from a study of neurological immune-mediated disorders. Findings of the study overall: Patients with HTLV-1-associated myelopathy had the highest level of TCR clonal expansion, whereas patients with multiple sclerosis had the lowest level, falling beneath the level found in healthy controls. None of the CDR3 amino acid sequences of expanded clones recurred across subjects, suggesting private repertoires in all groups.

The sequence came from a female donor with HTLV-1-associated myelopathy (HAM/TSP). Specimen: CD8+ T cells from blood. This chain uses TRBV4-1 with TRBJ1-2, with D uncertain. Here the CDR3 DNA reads TGCGCCAGCAGCCAAGAGTCCCTCTATGGCTACACCTTC. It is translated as CASSQESLYGYTF.